Shown below are 18 T cell receptor beta chains from a single sample sequenced in a study of cytomegalovirus exposure and HLA in healthy donors. 60 Vbeta and 13 Jbeta primers were used in PCR. Profiling relied on immunoSEQ multiplex PCR, and the TCRdb table lists in-frame clones only, not all of them. This table holds 120,000 or so clones, about four fifths found once. The specimen was PBMCs. Receptors originate from a man younger than 35 in good health and CMV-seronegative.

The chain employs TRBV28 and TRBJ1-1, with D possibly TRBD1 on 6 matching bases. V was shortened by 1 base and J by 4 bases, with 16 bases between the two germline ends. From germline, CDR1 is MDHEN and CDR2 SYDVKM. The CDR3 sequence is 16 residues long. This chain's CDR3 is CASSLSGGGRGTEAFF. CDR3 DNA: TGTGCCAGCAGTTTATCGGGAGGGGGGAGGGGCACTGAAGCTTTCTTT.

The chain links TRBV9 to TRBJ2-7; 7 bases are a match to TRBD1. This CDR3 is 12 amino acids long. V gave up 3 bases and J gave up 6 bases; unmatched junction bases: 3. Germline V lookup: CDR1 SGDLS, CDR2 YYNGEE. DNA for the CDR3: TGTGCCAGCAGCGGCTACAGGGGCGAGCAGTACTTC. It specifies CASSGYRGEQYF.

The chain recombines TRBV5-4 with TRBJ2-5; 7 nucleotides align to TRBD1. CDR3 length: 15 residues. The trim removed 3 bases at V and 2 bases at J, leaving 7 bases unmatched. CDR1 is SGHNT, CDR2 YYREEE, per germline (reference sequence). The CDR3 loop reads CASSSPGRGQETQYF. CDR3 DNA sequence: TGTGCCAGCAGCTCGCCCGGCAGGGGGCAAGAGACCCAGTACTTC. Complete variable domain (other parts from reference TRBV5-4 and TRBJ2-5): ETGVTQSPTHLIKTRGQQVTLRCSSQSGHNTVSWYQQALGQGPQFIFQYYREEENGRGNFPPRFSGLQFPNYSSELNVNALELDDSALYLCASSSPGRGQETQYFGPGTRLLVL.

This clone has only one observation. V is TRBV9 and J is TRBJ1-3, with D unresolved. Germline CDR1 is SGDLS and CDR2 is YYNGEE. V was shortened by 3 bases and J by 4 bases, with 5 bases between the two germline ends. This CDR3 is 12 amino acids long. The CDR3 DNA sequence: TGTGCCAGCAGCGCAACAGGAAACACCATATATTTT. The encoded protein is CASSATGNTIYF.

This sequence joins TRBV6-5 and TRBJ1-6, with a possible D match to TRBD1 (5 bases). The germline gives CDR1 MNHEY, CDR2 SVGAGI. The CDR3 runs 16 residues. The V and J ends lost 0 bases and 9 bases respectively, with 15 bases between them. As DNA, the CDR3 is TGTGCCAGCAGTTACTCGATAGGCCAGGGTAGTTCACCCCTCCACTTT. It codes for CASSYSIGQGSSPLHF.

The rearrangement uses TRBV2 and TRBJ2-1; the D gene is possibly TRBD1 (5 bases). The CDR3 covers 14 residues. Germline V gene lookup returns CDR1 SNHLY and CDR2 FYNNEI. V dropped 7 bases and J dropped 4 bases, with 14 bases sitting between them. Here the CDR3 reads CASIQGGIYNEQFF. The DNA of the CDR3 is TGTGCCAGCATCCAGGGTGGAATTTACAATGAGCAGTTCTTC.

The V and J genes are TRBV6-5 and TRBJ1-2; possibly TRBD1 for D (5 bases). The CDR3 sequence is 14 residues long. With 6 bases removed from V and 6 bases from J, the gap between germline ends came to 17 bases. Per the germline V gene, CDR1 is MNHEY and CDR2 is SVGAGI. The CDR3, as DNA: TGTGCCAGCAGACTAGTGGGGGGTAAGGATGGCTACACCTTC. It yields the protein CASRLVGGKDGYTF.

The chain links TRBV11-2 to TRBJ2-1; 7 bases line up with TRBD1. V lost 1 base, J lost 5 bases, and 5 bases stayed unmatched. The CDR3 has 15 amino acids. Germline lookup yields CDR1 SGHAT and CDR2 FQNNGV. The CDR3, as DNA: TGTGCCAGCAGCTTAGGACAGGGTAGGGACAATGAGCAGTTCTTC. This sequence encodes CASSLGQGRDNEQFF.

The rearrangement joins TRBV4-1 to TRBJ2-1; 10 nucleotides line up with TRBD2. V gave up 8 bases and J gave up 8 bases; unmatched junction bases: 6. Per germline, CDR1 MGHRA and CDR2 YSYEKL. This CDR3 region has 13 residues. CDR3 sequence reads: CASSSSGGDEQFF. CDR3 bases: TGCGCCAGCTCATCGAGCGGGGGGGATGAGCAGTTCTTC.

The chain couples TRBV13 to TRBJ2-2; 12 nucleotides line up with TRBD2. This CDR3 spans 16 amino acids. CDR1 and CDR2 from the germline V gene are PRHDT and FYEKMQ (reference sequence). Trimming removed 5 bases from V and 4 bases from J; junction bases left unmatched: 5. The CDR3 DNA reads as TGTGCCAGCAGCCCTAGGACTAGCGGGATCACCGGGGAGCTGTTTTTT. Protein: CASSPRTSGITGELFF. Full variable domain (outside the CDR3, taken from reference TRBV13 and TRBJ2-2): AAGVIQSPRHLIKEKRETATLKCYPIPRHDTVYWYQQGPGQDPQFLISFYEKMQSDKGSIPDRFSAQQFSDYHSELNMSSLELGDSALYFCASSPRTSGITGELFFGEGSRLTVL.

The table lists this clone with a count of one. The V and J genes are TRBV12-5 and TRBJ2-5, with 8 bases matching TRBD2. CDR3 size: 18 residues. V dropped 2 bases and J dropped 2; count of bases not matched to a gene: 13. Germline V gives CDR1 LGHNT, CDR2 FRNRAP. The CDR3 loop reads CASGLSLTRIAGQETQYF. CDR3 coding DNA: TGTGCTAGTGGTTTGTCCCTTACTCGTATAGCGGGGCAAGAGACCCAGTACTTC.

This sequence joins TRBV5-4 and TRBJ1-2, with 8 nucleotides matching TRBD1. This CDR3 spans 15 amino acids. Germline values: CDR1 SGHNT, CDR2 YYREEE (reference sequence). The V and J ends lost 4 bases and 1 base, in that order; junction bases with no gene match: 6. CDR3 region: CASSRGQDLNYGYTF. As DNA, the CDR3 is TGTGCCAGCAGCAGGGGACAGGACCTTAACTATGGCTACACCTTC.

The V and J genes are TRBV13 and TRBJ2-3; a possible D gene is TRBD1 (5 bases). This CDR3 has 12 amino acids. Germline lookup yields CDR1 PRHDT and CDR2 FYEKMQ (reference sequence). V was pared by 5 bases and J by 5 bases, with 8 bases between. The CDR3, as DNA: TGTGCCAGCAGCATTGACAGAGATACGCAGTATTTT. Translation gives CASSIDRDTQYF.

The V and J genes are TRBV5-4 and TRBJ2-5, with 7 bases fitting TRBD2. This CDR3 is 15 amino acids long. V shed 2 bases, J shed 4 bases, and the junction held 8 bases outside the gene matches. In germline, CDR1 is SGHNT, CDR2 YYREEE (reference sequence). As DNA, the CDR3 is TGTGCCAGCAGCTTAGGCGGGGGACGGGGAGAGACCCAGTACTTC. Its translation: CASSLGGGRGETQYF.

The V and J genes are TRBV11-2 and TRBJ1-5, with D possibly matching TRBD1 (5 bases). V lost 5 bases to trimming and J lost 4 bases, with 9 bases between them. This CDR3 is 13 amino acids long. Germline CDR1 is SGHAT and CDR2 is FQNNGV. The CDR3 here is CASSPQGNQPQHF. In DNA, the CDR3 is TGTGCCAGCAGCCCGCAGGGAAATCAGCCCCAGCATTTT.

The gene calls are TRBV6-5 and TRBJ2-3; 8 nucleotides match TRBD1. J was trimmed by 6 bases and V by 2 bases; bases with no gene match: 4. The CDR3 loop spans 14 amino acids. Germline CDR1 is MNHEY and CDR2 is SVGAGI. The CDR3 DNA is TGTGCCAGCAGTTACGACAGGGGTGCGGATACGCAGTATTTT. It specifies CASSYDRGADTQYF.

This chain joins TRBV2 and TRBJ2-1, with 12 bases identical to TRBD2. The CDR3 is 14 residues long. Losses at the gene ends were 10 bases for V and 7 bases for J; bases not matched to a gene: 8. Germline CDR1 SNHLY, CDR2 FYNNEI. The CDR3: CATVSSGGANEQFF. In nucleotides, the CDR3 is TGTGCCACCGTCTCTAGCGGGGGGGCGAATGAGCAGTTCTTC.

J is TRBJ1-6 and V is TRBV11-2, with 7 nucleotides matching TRBD1. The V gene end was trimmed by 2 bases and the J gene end by 7 bases; junction bases not matched to a gene: 5. This CDR3 spans 15 amino acids. Germline V gene lookup returns CDR1 SGHAT and CDR2 FQNNGV. In nucleotides, the CDR3 is TGTGCCAGCAGCTTAAGGGGACAGTCCAATTCACCCCTCCACTTT. Encoded protein: CASSLRGQSNSPLHF. The variable domain in full, with the rest retrieved from reference TRBV11-2 and TRBJ1-6, is EAGVAQSPRYKIIEKRQSVAFWCNPISGHATLYWYQQILGQGPKLLIQFQNNGVVDDSQLPKDRFSAERLKGVDSTLKIQPAKLEDSAVYLCASSLRGQSNSPLHFGNGTRLTVT.